The 7 T cell receptor beta chains below all came from one sample that was sequenced in a study of blood T cell repertoires in COVID-19. TCRdb keeps only in-frame clones here, not all; method: immunoSEQ multiplex PCR. The sample carries about 170,000 clones, roughly four fifths recorded once. Sequenced: PBMCs or T cells enriched from blood (not recorded which). Source of these receptors: a man between 45 and 60 years old who had recovered from COVID-19.

This clone showed up just a few times. The chain links TRBV7-9 to TRBJ1-2; TRBD1 matches 7 bases. The CDR3 is made up of 14 amino acids. Unmatched junction bases numbered 10, after V lost 8 bases and J lost 4 bases. Per germline, CDR1 SEHNR and CDR2 FQNEAQ (reference sequence). CDR3 bases: TGTGCCAGCGTAGGGGGCGTGCTTAGCTATGGCTACACCTTC. It codes for CASVGGVLSYGYTF.

This clone is a singleton in its sample. This rearrangement joins TRBV10-1 to TRBJ2-7; D perhaps matches TRBD2 (5 bases). The germline CDR1 and CDR2 sequences are WNHNN and SYGVQD (reference sequence). Between the trimmed V and J ends, which lost 8 bases and 1 base, there was a span of 21 bases. The CDR3 has 16 residues. The DNA for the CDR3 is TGCGCCAGCCCCTCCGGGGAAACGGGCGTTTCCTACGAGCAGTACTTC. Translating gives CASPSGETGVSYEQYF.

The J gene is TRBJ2-2, the V gene TRBV27; D is ambiguous. Trimming took 1 base from V and 5 from J, leaving 8 bases between them. The V gene's germline CDR1 is MNHEY and CDR2 SMNVEV (reference sequence). CDR3 size: 14 residues. CDR3 sequence: CASSLFPETGELFF. The CDR3 DNA sequence: TGTGCCAGCAGTTTATTCCCCGAGACCGGGGAGCTGTTTTTT.

The rearrangement joins TRBV18 to TRBJ1-4, with a tentative D call TRBD1 (5 bases). This CDR3 comprises 18 residues. V dropped 3 bases and J dropped 0 bases, with 17 bases sitting between them. Germline V gives CDR1 KGHSH, CDR2 LQKENI. The CDR3: CASSPARTTVTTNEKLFF. CDR3 coding DNA: TGTGCCAGCTCACCGGCCCGGACAACCGTAACAACTAATGAAAAACTGTTTTTT.

The gene calls are TRBV10-1 and TRBJ2-2, with a possible D match to TRBD1 (5 bases). This CDR3 has 13 amino acids. Germline CDR1 and CDR2: WNHNN and SYGVQD (reference sequence). Trimming removed 6 bases at V and 4 bases at J, with 9 bases between. The CDR3 sequence: CASSGQATGELFF. DNA for the CDR3: TGCGCCAGCAGCGGACAAGCCACCGGGGAGCTGTTTTTT.

The chain recombines TRBV28 with TRBJ1-2; TRBD1 is a possible D gene (6 bases). Trimming pared 7 bases from V and 2 bases from J, leaving 8 bases between. There are 12 residues in the CDR3. Germline-derived CDR1 and CDR2 are MDHEN and SYDVKM. In nucleotides, the CDR3 is TGTGCCAGCAACCAGGGGAACTATGGCTACACCTTC. It yields the protein CASNQGNYGYTF.

The rearrangement joins TRBV2 to TRBJ2-2; D not resolved. The V gene's germline CDR1 is SNHLY and CDR2 FYNNEI. V was trimmed by 7 bases and J by 4 bases, leaving 13 bases between them. The CDR3 consists of 14 residues. Written as DNA, the CDR3 is TGTGCCAGCATTCAGCGCTGGAGCACCGGGGAGCTGTTTTTT. Amino acids: CASIQRWSTGELFF.